The 14 T cell receptor beta chains below all came from one sample that was sequenced in a study of blood T cell repertoires in COVID-19. Some clones are missing from TCRdb's copy, which holds only in-frame ones; the method was immunoSEQ multiplex PCR. Seen here are 200,000 or so clones, about 90% observed once, and the top ten hold about 2.5%. What was sequenced was peripheral blood. All receptors come from a man aged 25 to 40 with COVID-19, enrolled during active disease.

The rearrangement uses TRBV19 and TRBJ1-1, with D uncertain. V shed 6 bases and J shed 1 base, with 9 bases lying between them. The V gene's germline CDR1 is LNHDA and CDR2 SQIVND (reference sequence). The CDR3 contains 13 residues. The CDR3 DNA follows: TGTGCCAGTAGCTTTTCCGGGAACACTGAAGCTTTCTTT. As protein: CASSFSGNTEAFF. Together with reference TRBV19 and TRBJ1-1, the CDR3 gives the full variable domain: DGGITQSPKYLFRKEGQNVTLSCEQNLNHDAMYWYRQDPGQGLRLIYYSQIVNDFQKGDIAEGYSVSREKKESFPLTVTSAQKNPTAFYLCASSFSGNTEAFFGQGTRLTVV.

The chain uses TRBV18 and TRBJ2-7, with TRBD2 matching 13 bases. The CDR3 consists of 16 residues. The V gene's germline CDR1 is KGHSH and CDR2 LQKENI. V lost 2 bases and J lost 2; bases outside the gene matches: 3. CDR3 region: CASSPSGLAGAYEQYF. The CDR3 DNA reads TGTGCCAGCTCACCATCTGGACTAGCGGGGGCCTACGAGCAGTACTTC.

This sequence joins TRBV18 and TRBJ1-1, with 7 bases aligning to TRBD1. CDR1 and CDR2 (germline): KGHSH, LQKENI. V was pared by 4 bases and J by 8 bases, with 4 bases of the junction left unmatched. CDR3 length: 12 amino acids. DNA for the CDR3: TGTGCCAGCTCACTCGACAGGGAAGAAGCTTTCTTT. It translates to CASSLDREEAFF.

V usage is TRBV7-3 and J usage is TRBJ2-7, with 7 bases lining up with TRBD1. Per germline, CDR1 SGHTA and CDR2 FQGTGA. Trimming cost V 2 bases and J 0 bases; bases outside gene matches: 4. The CDR3 spans 15 residues. This chain's CDR3 is CASSLLGGSSYEQYF. Here the CDR3 DNA reads TGTGCCAGCAGCTTACTAGGGGGCAGCTCCTACGAGCAGTACTTC.

The chain joins TRBV7-9 to TRBJ2-6, with D hard to call. V dropped 5 bases and J dropped 0 bases, with 8 bases sitting between them. The CDR3 runs to 15 residues. Germline assignment: CDR1 SEHNR and CDR2 FQNEAQ (reference sequence). The CDR3 reads CASSPQNSGANVLTF. Written as DNA, the CDR3 is TGTGCCAGCAGCCCACAGAACTCTGGGGCCAACGTCCTGACTTTC.

The chain links TRBV11-3 to TRBJ2-1; TRBD1 aligns across 7 bases. V gave up 5 bases and J gave up 4 bases; unmatched junction bases: 11. The CDR3 consists of 16 residues. Germline V gene lookup returns CDR1 SGHNT and CDR2 YENEEA. The CDR3 DNA sequence: TGTGCCAGCAGCCCTATAACAGGGGCTGAGTACAATGAGCAGTTCTTC. Its translation is CASSPITGAEYNEQFF. The whole variable domain, remainder taken from reference TRBV11-3 and TRBJ2-1, is EAGVVQSPRYKIIEKKQPVAFWCNPISGHNTLYWYLQNLGQGPELLIRYENEEAVDDSQLPKDRFSAERLKGVDSTLKIQPAELGDSAVYLCASSPITGAEYNEQFFGPGTRLTVL.

The V gene is TRBV5-1, the J gene TRBJ2-3; TRBD2 aligns across 12 bases. This CDR3 has 15 amino acids. Germline CDR1 is SGHRS and CDR2 is YFSETQ. V lost 6 bases to trimming and J lost 4 bases; unmatched junction nucleotides: 6. The CDR3 loop reads CASNVGLAGSDTQYF. CDR3 DNA sequence: TGCGCCAGCAACGTGGGACTAGCGGGCTCAGATACGCAGTATTTT.

This rearrangement joins TRBV19 to TRBJ2-3; 15 bases are a match to TRBD2. The CDR3 is 16 residues long. V trimming: 4 bases; J trimming: 2 bases; junction bases outside the gene matches: 1. Germline values: CDR1 LNHDA, CDR2 SQIVND (reference sequence). The CDR3 coding sequence is TGTGCCAGTAGTAGGACTAGCGGGGGGGTCACAGATACGCAGTATTTT. Amino acid sequence: CASSRTSGGVTDTQYF.

The J gene is TRBJ2-7, the V gene TRBV19; 9 bases are shared with TRBD1. Germline V lookup: CDR1 LNHDA, CDR2 SQIVND (reference sequence). V was clipped by 4 bases and J by 0 bases; unmatched bases: 10. This CDR3 comprises 17 residues. The CDR3 coding sequence is TGTGCCAGTAGTACAGGGACAGGGCAAGGGTACTCCTACGAGCAGTACTTC. This codes for CASSTGTGQGYSYEQYF. Variable domain in full (rest from reference TRBV19 and TRBJ2-7): DGGITQSPKYLFRKEGQNVTLSCEQNLNHDAMYWYRQDPGQGLRLIYYSQIVNDFQKGDIAEGYSVSREKKESFPLTVTSAQKNPTAFYLCASSTGTGQGYSYEQYFGPGTRLTVT.

The sample holds one count of this clone. The gene calls are TRBV15 and TRBJ2-7; 8 nucleotides agree with TRBD2. The junction had 12 bases not matched to a gene; V was cut back by 7 bases and J by 4 bases. The CDR3 spans 15 residues. Germline-derived CDR1 and CDR2 are LNHNV and YYDKDF (reference sequence). The CDR3 region has the DNA TGTGCCACCAATCCGGGGGGGGCGAAGACTTACGAGCAGTACTTC. This translates into CATNPGGAKTYEQYF.

J is TRBJ1-2 and V is TRBV27, with a possible D match to TRBD1 (6 bases). V was clipped by 5 bases and J by 1 base, with 11 bases between them. CDR1 and CDR2 from the germline V gene are MNHEY and SMNVEV (reference sequence). The CDR3 is made up of 14 amino acids. The CDR3 bases are TGTGCCAGCAGTGCTGACAGGTTTAACTATGGCTACACCTTC. Translated: CASSADRFNYGYTF.

V gene TRBV7-9 combines with J gene TRBJ1-2; tentative D call: TRBD1 (5 bases). CDR1 and CDR2 from the germline V gene are SEHNR and FQNEAQ (reference sequence). Trimming shortened V by 1 base and J by 3 bases, and 15 bases separated the two germline ends. This CDR3 contains 16 residues. CDR3 loop: CASSLGRQGGDYGYTF. Here the CDR3 DNA reads TGTGCCAGCAGCTTAGGCCGGCAGGGCGGGGACTATGGCTACACCTTC.

V gene TRBV27 combines with J gene TRBJ2-1; 8 nucleotides match TRBD1. This CDR3 contains 16 residues. The V segment lost 0 bases and the J segment 9 bases; nucleotides outside the gene matches: 10. The germline V gene encodes CDR1 MNHEY and CDR2 SMNVEV (reference sequence). The CDR3 region is CASSLSTLDRESEQFF. The CDR3 nucleotides read TGTGCCAGCAGTTTATCGACCTTGGACAGGGAGAGTGAGCAGTTCTTC.

This rearrangement joins TRBV12-3 or TRBV12-4 to TRBJ2-4; D gene ambiguous. Trimming took off 6 bases at V and 1 base at J, with 4 bases between the two ends. The CDR3 spans 12 residues. The CDR3: CASSRAKNIQYF. CDR3 nucleotide sequence: TGTGCCAGCAGCCGGGCCAAAAACATTCAGTACTTC.